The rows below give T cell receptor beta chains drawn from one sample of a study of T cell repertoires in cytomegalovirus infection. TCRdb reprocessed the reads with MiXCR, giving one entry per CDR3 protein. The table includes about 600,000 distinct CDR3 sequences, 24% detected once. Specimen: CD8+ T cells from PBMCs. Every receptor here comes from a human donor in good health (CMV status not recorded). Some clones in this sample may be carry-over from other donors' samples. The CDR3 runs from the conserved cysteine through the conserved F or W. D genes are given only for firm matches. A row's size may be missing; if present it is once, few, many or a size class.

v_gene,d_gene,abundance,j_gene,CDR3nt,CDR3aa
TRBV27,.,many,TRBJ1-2,TGTGCCAGCAGTTTAGGGGCCACGCACGGGGGGGGCTACACCTTC,CASSLGATHGGGYTF
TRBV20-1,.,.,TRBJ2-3,TGCAGTGCTACAGCGGTAGGACAGACCACAGATACGCAGTATTTT,CSATAVGQTTDTQYF
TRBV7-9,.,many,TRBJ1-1,TGTGCCAGCAGCTCCTACAGGGATGGGACTGAAGCTTTCTTT,CASSSYRDGTEAFF
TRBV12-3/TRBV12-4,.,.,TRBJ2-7,TGTGCCAGCAGTTTAGGGGCAGCCGAGCAGTACTTC,CASSLGAAEQYF
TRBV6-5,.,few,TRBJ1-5,TGTGCCAGCACGGAGGGTTTCGGGCAGCCCCAGCATTTT,CASTEGFGQPQHF
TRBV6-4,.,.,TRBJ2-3,TGTGCCAGCAGTGAGAGAACTAGTGGGGTCACAGATACGCAGTATTTT,CASSERTSGVTDTQYF
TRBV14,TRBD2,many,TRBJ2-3,TGTGCCAGCAGCCAAGAGTTAGCGGGGGCTCTCTCGGCGCAGTATTTT,CASSQELAGALSAQYF
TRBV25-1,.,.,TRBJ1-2,TGTGCCAGCAGTTCCTGGGGTTATGGCTACACCTTC,CASSSWGYGYTF
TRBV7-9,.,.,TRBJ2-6,TGTGCCAGCAGCTTACCGTCGGGGACCGGGGCCAACGTCCTGACTTTC,CASSLPSGTGANVLTF
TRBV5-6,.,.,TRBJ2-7,TGTGCCAGCAGCTTCGCCGAAGACGTGGACGAGCAGTACTTC,CASSFAEDVDEQYF
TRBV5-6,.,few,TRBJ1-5,TGTGCCAGCAGCACAGCGCCTGGTCAGCCCCAGCATTTT,CASSTAPGQPQHF
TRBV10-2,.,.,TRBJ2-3,TGCGCCAGCAGTGCCTTCAGCGGCACAGATACGCAGTATTTT,CASSAFSGTDTQYF
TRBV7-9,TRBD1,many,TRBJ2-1,TGTGCCAGCAGCGTCCGCGGGACAGGGTTCTCCTACAATGAGCAGTTCTTC,CASSVRGTGFSYNEQFF
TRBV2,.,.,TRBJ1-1,TGTGCCAGCAGTGAAAAGGGGCCCGACACTGAAGCTTTCTTT,CASSEKGPDTEAFF
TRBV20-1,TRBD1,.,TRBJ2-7,TGCAGTGCTAGGGAGGACAGGGGATGGGACGAGCAGTACTTC,CSAREDRGWDEQYF
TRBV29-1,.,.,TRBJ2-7,TGCAGCGTTGGGGACGGCTACGAGCAGTACTTC,CSVGDGYEQYF
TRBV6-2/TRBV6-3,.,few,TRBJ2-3,TGTGCCAGCAGCCCATGGATTCCTCCTAGCACAGATACGCAGTATTTT,CASSPWIPPSTDTQYF
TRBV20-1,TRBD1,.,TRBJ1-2,TGCAGTGCTAGAGATCGGGACAGTTTCTATGGCTACACCTTC,CSARDRDSFYGYTF
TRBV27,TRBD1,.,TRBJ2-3,TGTGCCAGCAGATGGACAGGGCATGATACGCAGTATTTT,CASRWTGHDTQYF
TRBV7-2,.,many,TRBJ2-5,TGTGCCAGCAGCGATCCGGGCCAAGGCCTGCAAGAGACCCAGTACTTC,CASSDPGQGLQETQYF
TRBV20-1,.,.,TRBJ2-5,TGCAGTGCTAGAGAGGAGACCCAGTACTTC,CSAREETQYF
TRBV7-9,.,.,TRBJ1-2,TGTGCCAGCAGCTCCTGGACGGGGAACTATGGCTACACCTTC,CASSSWTGNYGYTF
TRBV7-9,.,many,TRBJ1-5,TGTGCCAGCAGCGATCCGGGTAGATATCAGCCCCAGCATTTT,CASSDPGRYQPQHF
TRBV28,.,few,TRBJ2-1,TGTGCCAGCAGTCCGGATTCAGGCTACCTCTACAATGAGCAGTTCTTC,CASSPDSGYLYNEQFF
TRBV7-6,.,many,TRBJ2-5,TGTGCCAGCAGCTTTGACGGGTGGCAAGAGACCCAGTACTTC,CASSFDGWQETQYF
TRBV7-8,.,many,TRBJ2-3,TGTGCCAGCAGCTTAGCCCTACGGGCGACAGATACGCAGTATTTT,CASSLALRATDTQYF
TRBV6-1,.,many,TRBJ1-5,TGTGCCAGCAGTGAAGATCCGTTTGGGGGCAATCAGCCCCAGCATTTT,CASSEDPFGGNQPQHF
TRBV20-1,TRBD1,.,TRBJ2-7,TGCAGTGCTCCGGTGCCAGGGACAGGGGACTACGAGCAGTACTTC,CSAPVPGTGDYEQYF
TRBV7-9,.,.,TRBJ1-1,TGTGCCAGCAGCTCCCGGGACGCCGTTTACACTGAAGCTTTCTTT,CASSSRDAVYTEAFF
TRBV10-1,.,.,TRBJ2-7,TGCGCCAGCAGTGACTCCCTCGGGGGAGACGAGCAGTACTTC,CASSDSLGGDEQYF
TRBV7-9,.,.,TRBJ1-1,TGTGCCAGCAGCTTGGGTACAGGGATCCCGAACACTGAAGCTTTCTTT,CASSLGTGIPNTEAFF
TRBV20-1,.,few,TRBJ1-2,TGCAGTGCGTCGTCCGGGACAAGGCTCTTTGGCTACACCTTC,CSASSGTRLFGYTF
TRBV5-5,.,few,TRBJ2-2,TGTGCCAGCAGCCCGGCGTGGGGTACCGGGGAGCTGTTTTTT,CASSPAWGTGELFF
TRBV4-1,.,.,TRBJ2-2,TGCGCCAGCAGCCATCTCAAGAACACCGGGGAGCTGTTTTTT,CASSHLKNTGELFF
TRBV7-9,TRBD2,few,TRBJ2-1,TGTGCCAGCAGCTCCCTAGCGGCGATCTACAATGAGCAGTTCTTC,CASSSLAAIYNEQFF
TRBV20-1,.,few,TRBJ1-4,TGCAGTGCTAGATCTGTTCTCCGACTTGAACAAGGGCCTGAAAAACTGTTTTTT,CSARSVLRLEQGPEKLFF
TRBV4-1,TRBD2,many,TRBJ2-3,TGCGCCAGCAGCCATCCTGGACTAGCGGGGGGCCTCGGTTCTAGCACAGATACGCAGTATTTT,CASSHPGLAGGLGSSTDTQYF
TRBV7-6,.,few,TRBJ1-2,TGTGCCAGCAGCCACTTCCCAGGGTCAGGCGACTATGGCTACACCTTC,CASSHFPGSGDYGYTF
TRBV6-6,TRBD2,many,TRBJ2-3,TGTGCCAGCAGTCTTAGAAGGGGAGGGGTCGCAGATACGCAGTATTTT,CASSLRRGGVADTQYF
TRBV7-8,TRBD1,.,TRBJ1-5,TGTGCCAGCAGCTTAACGCCAACAGGGGAGCTGTATCAGCCCCAGCATTTT,CASSLTPTGELYQPQHF
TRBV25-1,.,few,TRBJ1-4,TGTGCCAGCAGAGGGGCCCGGGTGGATGAAAAACTGTTTTTT,CASRGARVDEKLFF
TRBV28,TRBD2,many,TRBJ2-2,TGTGCCAGCAGCGCCGGGGGGCTAGCGGGGGGAGCCGGGGAGCTGTTTTTT,CASSAGGLAGGAGELFF
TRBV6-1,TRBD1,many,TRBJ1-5,TGTGCCAGCTCCCGTCCGGACAGGAATAGCAATCAGCCCCAGCATTTT,CASSRPDRNSNQPQHF
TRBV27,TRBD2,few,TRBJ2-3,TGTGCCAGCACCCTGAGAGCTAGCGGGGCCCCCACAGATACGCAGTATTTT,CASTLRASGAPTDTQYF
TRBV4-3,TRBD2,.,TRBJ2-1,TGCGCCAGCAGCCATGTGGGGGGAGGGGACTTCTACAATGAGCAGTTCTTC,CASSHVGGGDFYNEQFF
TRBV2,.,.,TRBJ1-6,TGTGCCAGCAGTGAATACGCTGGGGATTCACCCCTCCACTTT,CASSEYAGDSPLHF
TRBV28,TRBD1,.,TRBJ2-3,TGTGCCAGCAGTTCTCAACCCCAGCAGGGGGCTAAAGATACGCAGTATTTT,CASSSQPQQGAKDTQYF
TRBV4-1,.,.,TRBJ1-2,TGCGCCAGCAGCCAGGACGATAGTACAGGGTTTTATGGCTACACCTTC,CASSQDDSTGFYGYTF
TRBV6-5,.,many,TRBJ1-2,TGTGCCAGCAGTTACGGCCAGGCCTATGGCTACACCTTC,CASSYGQAYGYTF
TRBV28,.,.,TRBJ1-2,TGTGCCAGCAGAAGGCCCTCCTATGGCTACACCTTC,CASRRPSYGYTF
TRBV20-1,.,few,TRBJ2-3,TGCAGTGCAAAGAGCTCTGGGGAGGTCTCAGATACGCAGTATTTT,CSAKSSGEVSDTQYF
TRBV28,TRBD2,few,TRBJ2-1,TGTGCCAGCAGTTTACCCTCTACTAGCGGCTACAATGAGCAGTTCTTC,CASSLPSTSGYNEQFF
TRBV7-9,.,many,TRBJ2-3,TGTGCCAGCAGCTCAGATACGCAGTATTTT,CASSSDTQYF
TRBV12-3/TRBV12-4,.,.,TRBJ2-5,TGTGCCAGCAGTTGGCGTACCTACCAAGAGACCCAGTACTTC,CASSWRTYQETQYF
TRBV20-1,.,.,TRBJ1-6,TGCAGTGCTAGACCTACTCAGGCGAGCGGGAATTCACCCCTCCACTTT,CSARPTQASGNSPLHF
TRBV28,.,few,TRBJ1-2,TGTGCCAGCAGTTCCGACAGCACTAACTATGGCTACACCTTC,CASSSDSTNYGYTF
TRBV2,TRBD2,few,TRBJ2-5,TGTGCCAGCAGTGGAGTAGCGGGTCAAATCAAAGAGACCCAGTACTTC,CASSGVAGQIKETQYF